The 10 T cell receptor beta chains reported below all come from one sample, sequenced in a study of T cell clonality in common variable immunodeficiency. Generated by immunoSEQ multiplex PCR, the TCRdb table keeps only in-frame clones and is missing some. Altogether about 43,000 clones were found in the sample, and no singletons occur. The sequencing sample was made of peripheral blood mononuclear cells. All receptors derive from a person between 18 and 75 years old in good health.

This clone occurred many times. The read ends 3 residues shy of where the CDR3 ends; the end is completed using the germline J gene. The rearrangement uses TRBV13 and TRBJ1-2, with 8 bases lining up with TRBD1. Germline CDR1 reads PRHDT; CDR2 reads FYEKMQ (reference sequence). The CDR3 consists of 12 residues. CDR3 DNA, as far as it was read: TGTGCCAGCAGCTTAACAGGGGGAGGC. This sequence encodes CASSLTGGG. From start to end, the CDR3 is CASSLTGGGYTF.

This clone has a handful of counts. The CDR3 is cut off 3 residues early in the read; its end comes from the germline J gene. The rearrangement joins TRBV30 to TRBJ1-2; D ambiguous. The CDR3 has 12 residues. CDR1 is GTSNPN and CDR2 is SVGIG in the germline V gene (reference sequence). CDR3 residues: CAWNPGMDTYTF. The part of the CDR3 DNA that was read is TGTGCCTGGAATCCGGGGATGGATACC.

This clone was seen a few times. This CDR3 is CASSLRTGGIPGEYTF. The sequenced part of the CDR3 DNA is TGTGCCAGTAGTTTAAGGACAGGGGGTATTCCCGGGGAA. This chain links TRBV19 with TRBJ1-2, with 10 positions matching TRBD1. The CDR3 goes on 3 residues after the read ends, and that part is filled in from the germline J gene. Germline V CDR1 and CDR2: LNHDA, SQIVND (reference sequence). The CDR3 covers 16 residues.

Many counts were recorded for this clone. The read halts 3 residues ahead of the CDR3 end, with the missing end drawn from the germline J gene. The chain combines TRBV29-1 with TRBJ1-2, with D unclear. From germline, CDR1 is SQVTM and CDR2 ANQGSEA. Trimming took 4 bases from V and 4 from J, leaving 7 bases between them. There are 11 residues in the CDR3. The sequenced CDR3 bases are TGCAGCGTTGCCGACATCTATGGC. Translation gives CSVADIYG. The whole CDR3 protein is CSVADIYGYTF.

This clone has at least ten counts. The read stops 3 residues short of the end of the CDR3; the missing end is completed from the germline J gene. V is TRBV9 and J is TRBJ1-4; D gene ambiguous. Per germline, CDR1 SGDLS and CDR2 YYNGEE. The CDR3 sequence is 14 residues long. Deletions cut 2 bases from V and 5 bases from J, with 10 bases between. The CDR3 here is CASSVPSVNEKLFF. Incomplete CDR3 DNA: TGTGCCAGCAGCGTTCCCTCCGTCAATGAAAAA.

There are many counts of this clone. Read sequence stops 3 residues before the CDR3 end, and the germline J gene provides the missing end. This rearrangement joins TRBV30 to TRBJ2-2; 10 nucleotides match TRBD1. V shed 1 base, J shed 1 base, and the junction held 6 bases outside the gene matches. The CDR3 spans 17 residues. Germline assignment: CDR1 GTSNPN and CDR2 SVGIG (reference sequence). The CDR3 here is CAWSAGTGDLNTGELFF. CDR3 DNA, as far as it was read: TGTGCCTGGAGTGCCGGGACAGGGGACTTGAACACCGGGGAG.

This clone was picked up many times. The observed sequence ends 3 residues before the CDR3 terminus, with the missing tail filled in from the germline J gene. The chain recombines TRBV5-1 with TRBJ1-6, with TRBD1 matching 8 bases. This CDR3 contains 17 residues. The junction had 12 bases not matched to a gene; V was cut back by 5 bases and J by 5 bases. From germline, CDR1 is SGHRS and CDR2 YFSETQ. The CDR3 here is CASRYGQGGNNNSPLHF. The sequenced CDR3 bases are TGCGCCAGCAGATATGGACAGGGAGGCAATAATAATTCACCC.

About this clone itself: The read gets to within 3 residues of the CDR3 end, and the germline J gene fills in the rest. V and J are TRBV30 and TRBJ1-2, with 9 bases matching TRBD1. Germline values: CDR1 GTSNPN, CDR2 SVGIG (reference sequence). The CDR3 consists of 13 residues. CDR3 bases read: TGTGCCTGGAGTGTAGGGACAGGGAAGGGC. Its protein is CAWSVGTGKG. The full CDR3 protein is CAWSVGTGKGYTF.

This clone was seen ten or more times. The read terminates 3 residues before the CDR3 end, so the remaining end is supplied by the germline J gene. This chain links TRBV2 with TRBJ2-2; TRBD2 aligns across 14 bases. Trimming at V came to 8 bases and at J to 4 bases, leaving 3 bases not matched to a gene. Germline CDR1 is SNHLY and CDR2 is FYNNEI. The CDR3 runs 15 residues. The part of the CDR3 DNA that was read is TGTGCCAGCGGGACTAGCGGGAGTATCACCGGGGAG. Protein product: CASGTSGSITGE. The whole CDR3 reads CASGTSGSITGELFF.

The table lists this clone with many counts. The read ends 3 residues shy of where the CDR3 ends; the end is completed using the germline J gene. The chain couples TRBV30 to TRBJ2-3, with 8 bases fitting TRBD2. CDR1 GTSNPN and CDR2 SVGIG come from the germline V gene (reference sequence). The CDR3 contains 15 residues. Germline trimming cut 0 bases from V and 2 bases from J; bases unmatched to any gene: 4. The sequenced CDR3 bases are TGTGCCTGGAGTGTACAAGGACTAGCCACAGATACG. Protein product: CAWSVQGLATDT. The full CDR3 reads CAWSVQGLATDTQYF.